This TCR beta chain was identified during a study of blood T cell repertoires in COVID-19. Study background: Samples taken during acute and convalescent COVID-19 were collected in the United States, Italy and Spain.

In the original analysis: Nucleated cell number was recorded as an estimate derived from reference gene primer amplification. The protocol was immunoSEQ multiplex PCR, while the TCRdb copy is restricted to in-frame clones and leaves out a portion. The V and J calls and the clone size are those of that table, but D and trimming were determined from the DNA. The table includes approximately 320,000 clones, around nine tenths detected once. CDR3 size: 13 residues. Trimming removed 5 bases at V and 5 bases at J, with 13 bases between. The germline V gene encodes CDR1 LNHDA and CDR2 SQIVND (reference sequence). Residents of under 25 US areas, aged roughly 18 to 90 years, made up the participants. Recovery among Cohort 3 donors was established by two negative PCRs, clearance, or symptom resolution.

Sequenced material: PBMCs or T cells enriched from blood (not recorded which). This chain joins TRBV19 and TRBJ2-7; D is possibly TRBD1 (6 bases). This clonotype was obtained from a man in his 60s who had recovered from COVID-19. The DNA for the CDR3 is TGTGCCAGTAGTGAACAGGGTGCCGACGAGCAGTACTTC. This codes for CASSEQGADEQYF.